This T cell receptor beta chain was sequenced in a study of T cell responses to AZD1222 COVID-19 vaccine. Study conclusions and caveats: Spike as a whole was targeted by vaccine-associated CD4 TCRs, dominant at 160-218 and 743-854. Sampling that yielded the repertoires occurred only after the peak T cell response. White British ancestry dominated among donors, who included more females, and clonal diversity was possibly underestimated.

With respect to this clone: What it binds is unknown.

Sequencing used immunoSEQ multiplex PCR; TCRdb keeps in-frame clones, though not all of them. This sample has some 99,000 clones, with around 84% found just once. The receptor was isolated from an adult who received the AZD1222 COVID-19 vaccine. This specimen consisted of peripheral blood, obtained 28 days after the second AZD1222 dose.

Written as DNA, the CDR3 is TGCGCCAGCAGCTTGGGTCTAAGCGGGACCACCCGACGCACAGATACGCAGTATTTT. Its translation is CASSLGLSGTTRRTDTQYF. The chain recombines TRBV5-1 with TRBJ2-3, with 7 bases identical to TRBD2. Germline lookup yields CDR1 SGHRS and CDR2 YFSETQ. With V trimmed by 0 bases and J by 1 base, 14 bases remained unmatched. The CDR3 is 19 amino acids.